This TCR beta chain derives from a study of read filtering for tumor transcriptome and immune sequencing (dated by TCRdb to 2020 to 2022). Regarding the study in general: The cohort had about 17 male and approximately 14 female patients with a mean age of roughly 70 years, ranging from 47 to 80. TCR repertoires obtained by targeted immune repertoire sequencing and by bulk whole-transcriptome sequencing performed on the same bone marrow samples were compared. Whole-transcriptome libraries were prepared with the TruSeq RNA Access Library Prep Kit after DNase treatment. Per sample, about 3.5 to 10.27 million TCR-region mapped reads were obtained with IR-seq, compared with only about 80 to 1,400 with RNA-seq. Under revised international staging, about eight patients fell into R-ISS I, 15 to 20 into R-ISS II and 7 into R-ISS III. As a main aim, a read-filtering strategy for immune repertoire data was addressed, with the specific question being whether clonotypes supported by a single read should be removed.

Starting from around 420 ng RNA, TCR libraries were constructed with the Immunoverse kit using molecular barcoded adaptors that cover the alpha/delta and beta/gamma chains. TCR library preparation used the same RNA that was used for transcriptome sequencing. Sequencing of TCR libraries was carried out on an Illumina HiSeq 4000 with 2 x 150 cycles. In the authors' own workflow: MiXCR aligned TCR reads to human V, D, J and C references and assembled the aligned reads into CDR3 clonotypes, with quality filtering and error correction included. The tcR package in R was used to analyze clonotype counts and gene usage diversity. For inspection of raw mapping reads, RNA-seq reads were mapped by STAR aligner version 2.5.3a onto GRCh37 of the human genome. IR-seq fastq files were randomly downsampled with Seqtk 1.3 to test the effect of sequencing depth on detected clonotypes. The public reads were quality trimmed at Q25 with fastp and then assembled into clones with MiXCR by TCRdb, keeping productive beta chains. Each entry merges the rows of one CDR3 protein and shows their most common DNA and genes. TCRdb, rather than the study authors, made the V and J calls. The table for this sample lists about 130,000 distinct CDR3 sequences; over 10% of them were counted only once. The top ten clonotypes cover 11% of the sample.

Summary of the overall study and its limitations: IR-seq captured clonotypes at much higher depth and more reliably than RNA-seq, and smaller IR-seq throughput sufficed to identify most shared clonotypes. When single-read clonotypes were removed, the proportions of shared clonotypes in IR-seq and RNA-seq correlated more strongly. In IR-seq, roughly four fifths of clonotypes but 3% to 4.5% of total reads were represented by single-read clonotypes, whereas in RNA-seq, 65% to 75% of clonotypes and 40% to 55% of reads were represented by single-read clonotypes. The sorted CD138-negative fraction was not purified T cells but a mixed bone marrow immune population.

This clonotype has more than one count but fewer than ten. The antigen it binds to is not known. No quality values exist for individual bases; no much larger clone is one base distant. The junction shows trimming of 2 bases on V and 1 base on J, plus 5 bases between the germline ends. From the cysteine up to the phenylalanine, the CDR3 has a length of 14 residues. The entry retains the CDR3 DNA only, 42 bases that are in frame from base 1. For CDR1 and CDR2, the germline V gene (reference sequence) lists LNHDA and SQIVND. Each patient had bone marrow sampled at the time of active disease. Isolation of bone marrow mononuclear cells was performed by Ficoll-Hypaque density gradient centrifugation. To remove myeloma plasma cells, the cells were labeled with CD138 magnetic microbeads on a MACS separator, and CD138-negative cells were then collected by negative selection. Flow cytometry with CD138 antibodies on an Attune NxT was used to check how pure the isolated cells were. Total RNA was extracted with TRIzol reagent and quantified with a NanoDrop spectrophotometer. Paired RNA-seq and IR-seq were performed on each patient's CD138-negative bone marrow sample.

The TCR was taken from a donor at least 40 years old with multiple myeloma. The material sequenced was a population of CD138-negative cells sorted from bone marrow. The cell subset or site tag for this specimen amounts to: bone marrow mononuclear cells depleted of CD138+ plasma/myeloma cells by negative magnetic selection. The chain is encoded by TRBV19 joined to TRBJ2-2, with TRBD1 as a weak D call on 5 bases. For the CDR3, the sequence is CASSIRGNTGELFF. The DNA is TGTGCCAGTAGTATAAGGGGGAACACCGGGGAGCTGTTTTTT. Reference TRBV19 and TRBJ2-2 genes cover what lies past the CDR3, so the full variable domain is DGGITQSPKYLFRKEGQNVTLSCEQNLNHDAMYWYRQDPGQGLRLIYYSQIVNDFQKGDIAEGYSVSREKKESFPLTVTSAQKNPTAFYLCASSIRGNTGELFFGEGSRLTVL.